The subject of this entry is one TCR beta chain. Its antigen is currently unknown. The data were obtained in a study of identical twins. General study findings and limits: Researchers reported excess low generation probability among twin-shared out-of-frame alpha sequences. The more abundant beta clonotypes in cord blood had fewer insertions, and memory repertoires did not show this.

Unique molecular identifiers were in the cDNA, with template-switch universal primer binding. TCRdb passed the 5' RACE reads through MiXCR, listing each CDR3 protein once. Of just under 550,000 distinct CDR3 sequences listed, 12% to 15% were seen once; the top ten hold roughly 0.44%. The same sample was also used in a study of yellow fever vaccine responses in identical twins.

Source material: CD4+ T cells sorted from blood. The sequence was obtained from a woman under 30 in good health.

The CDR3 region is CASSPSTSASLYEQYF. The DNA for the CDR3 is TGTGCCAGCAGTCCCTCGACTAGCGCTTCACTATACGAGCAGTACTTC. The J gene is TRBJ2-7, the V gene TRBV12-3 or TRBV12-4; 8 nucleotides line up with TRBD2. The CDR3 has 16 residues. Trimming removed 5 bases from V and 4 bases from J; junction bases left unmatched: 13.